Sequencing of this TCR beta chain was carried out in a study of T cell responses to AZD1222 COVID-19 vaccine (dated by TCRdb to about 2021). About the investigation overall: AZD1222 recipients with second doses at about 4 weeks or about 12 weeks were pooled, because spike-specific TCR depth and breadth did not differ between schedules. Trial participants were enrolled into age subgroups of 18-55, 56-69 and 70-plus years, which contained 148, 28 and 57 TCR-sequenced participants, respectively. TCR sequencing covered fewer than 250 trial participants: 200 to 220 given two doses of AZD1222 and 26 given two doses of MenACWY control vaccine.

The CDR3 regions of human TCRbeta chains were analyzed by immunosequencing. The authors' pipeline ran thus. Repertoire TCRs were checked for matches against a reference library of SARS-CoV-2-specific TCRs that had been generated using the MIRA antigen-specificity platform. Breadth was defined as the fraction of unique TCRs that were SARS-CoV-2-associated, and depth was defined as the fraction of total T cells that were SARS-CoV-2-associated. Using the MIRA data, each spike-specific TCR was assigned both to the spike region to which the TCR was reactive and to a CD4 or CD8 class. Log10-transformed breadth and depth values were compared by one-way ANOVA with Sidak's multiple comparisons tests. TCRdb re-hosts the immuneACCESS table, in-frame sequences only. Its copies lack some clones; in the studies checked, an unresolved V gene accounts for under half of them, and the cause for the rest is not known. D and trimming were read from the DNA, whereas the V and J calls and clone size are those reported in that table. The sample table records approximately 82,000 clones; over 90% of these occur just once. Clones ranked in the top ten supply about 5% of the sample.

A remark on this clone: Its antigen remains undetermined. No base quality information exists; no much larger clone differs at one position.

Results the study describes overall, beyond this receptor: A significant rise in spike-specific TCR breadth and depth was observed after two AZD1222 doses relative to day 0 and relative to MenACWY recipients. The vaccine-associated CD4 TCRs covered the entire spike protein, and the dominant responses fell in regions 160-218 and 743-854. Most participants were white British and females outnumbered males, and the authors suggested that clonal diversity may have been underestimated. Nearly half of unique spike-specific TCRs reportedly recognized epitopes outside regions mutated in the B.1.351 and B.1.1.7 variants. Conclusions about previously exposed vaccinees are limited, since just a handful of AZD1222 recipients were seropositive for SARS-CoV-2 at baseline. No day 14 peak-response samples were available, so repertoires were characterized only after the peak T cell response. The 56-69-year group was small, and its depth increase did not reach significance, likely because of low power.

Explained via the paper, the time point label denotes: baseline before first vaccination. Vaccinee samples came from UK trials COV001 and COV002, including a single-blind randomized controlled phase 2/3 trial of AZD1222 (ChAdOx1 nCoV-19) in healthy adults. For TCRbeta chain sequencing, PBMC samples from trial participants were taken at day 0 and at day 28 after the second dose. The origin of this receptor is an adult in good health. The input for sequencing was peripheral blood, taken on day 0 of AZD1222 vaccination.

The CDR3 region reads CASSPGNRAGNTIYF. The DNA sequence follows: TGTGCCAGCAGCCCCGGGAACAGGGCTGGAAACACCATATATTTT. The chain employs TRBV7-9 and TRBJ1-3; TRBD1 is possibly the D segment (6 matching bases). The germline V gene (reference sequence) specifies SEHNR as CDR1 and FQNEAQ as CDR2. Its CDR3 holds 15 amino acids, cysteine through phenylalanine. Only the CDR3 DNA is retained, 45 bases long and in frame from the first base. Trimming at the junction amounts to 5 bases on V and 2 bases on J, and the germline ends lie 13 bases apart. The CDR3, completed at both ends by the reference TRBV7-9 and TRBJ1-3 genes, gives the full variable domain DTGVSQNPRHKITKRGQNVTFRCDPISEHNRLYWYRQTLGQGPEFLTYFQNEAQLEKSRLLSDRFSAERPKGSFSTLEIQRTEQGDSAMYLCASSPGNRAGNTIYFGEGSWLTVV.